The rows below give T cell receptor beta chains drawn from one sample of a study of OX40 agonist ivuxolimab in advanced cancers. The protocol was immunoSEQ multiplex PCR, while the TCRdb copy is restricted to in-frame clones and leaves out a portion. There are approximately 58,000 clones in the sample; about 88% occur only once, and about 0.73% lies in the top ten. Sequences were derived from CD4+ or CD8+ T cells sorted from blood, sampled in a trial of the OX40 agonist ivuxolimab. Receptors were obtained from an adult with an advanced solid tumor such as melanoma, head and neck, liver or kidney cancer. Both conserved end residues are part of each CDR3. A D gene is named only where the DNA matches it firmly. The size of a clone is reported for some rows only, either as once, few or many, or as a class for expanded clones.

d_gene,j_gene,abundance,v_gene,CDR3aa,CDR3nt
TRBD2,TRBJ2-7,NA,TRBV28,CASSLPSGAYEQYF,TGTGCCAGCAGTTTACCTAGCGGTGCCTACGAGCAGTACTTC
NA,TRBJ1-1,NA,TRBV25-1,CASSGQRQSEAFF,TGTGCCAGCAGTGGTCAAAGGCAGAGTGAAGCTTTCTTT
NA,TRBJ1-1,once,TRBV5-6,CASSSYGRMNTEAFF,TGTGCCAGCAGCTCCTATGGACGGATGAACACTGAAGCTTTCTTT
NA,TRBJ1-2,NA,TRBV28,CASSPGVGYGGYTF,TGTGCCAGCAGCCCCGGTGTGGGGTATGGCGGCTACACCTTC
TRBD2,TRBJ2-4,NA,TRBV7-2,CASSSRGLAGIAKNIQYF,TGTGCCAGCAGCTCTAGAGGACTAGCGGGGATCGCCAAAAACATTCAGTACTTC
NA,TRBJ1-4,NA,TRBV2,CASRRGLNEKLFF,TGTGCCAGCCGCAGGGGCCTTAATGAAAAACTGTTTTTT
NA,TRBJ2-1,once,TRBV7-9,CASSPDKSSYNEQFF,TGTGCCAGCAGCCCGGACAAGAGCTCCTACAATGAGCAGTTCTTC
TRBD2,TRBJ2-1,NA,TRBV4-3,CASSQDRASGTYNEQFF,TGCGCCAGCAGCCAAGATCGGGCTAGCGGAACCTACAATGAGCAGTTCTTC
NA,TRBJ1-1,NA,TRBV11-3,CASSLLGNTEAFF,TGTGCCAGCAGCTTGTTGGGGAACACTGAAGCTTTCTTT
TRBD1,TRBJ2-6,NA,TRBV6-1,CASNQGASGANVLTF,TGTGCCAGCAATCAGGGGGCGTCTGGGGCCAACGTCCTGACTTTC
NA,TRBJ2-5,NA,TRBV18,CASRYADRETQYF,TGTGCCAGCCGATACGCAGACCGCGAGACCCAGTACTTC
NA,TRBJ1-4,NA,TRBV5-1,CASSLVWGTNEKLFF,TGCGCCAGCAGCTTGGTTTGGGGAACTAATGAAAAACTGTTTTTT
TRBD1,TRBJ2-7,NA,TRBV28,CASSPPGQGISYEQYF,TGTGCCAGCAGTCCCCCCGGACAGGGGATATCCTACGAGCAGTACTTC
NA,TRBJ2-5,NA,TRBV5-5,CASSLPGREETQYF,TGTGCCAGCAGCCTGCCGGGCAGAGAAGAGACCCAGTACTTC
TRBD2,TRBJ2-3,once,TRBV5-4,CASSLGLASTDTQYF,TGTGCCAGCAGCTTGGGACTAGCGAGCACAGATACGCAGTATTTT
TRBD2,TRBJ2-5,NA,TRBV19,CATGGASREKETQYF,TGTGCCACCGGGGGGGCTAGCAGAGAAAAAGAGACCCAGTACTTC
TRBD1,TRBJ2-3,NA,TRBV11-1,CASSLDRGTDTQYF,TGTGCCAGCAGCCTCGACAGGGGAACAGATACGCAGTATTTT
NA,TRBJ1-3,NA,TRBV5-4,CASSLNSGNTIYF,TGTGCCAGCAGCTTGAACTCTGGAAACACCATATATTTT
NA,TRBJ2-2,NA,TRBV29-1,CSVVSGATNTGELFF,TGCAGCGTTGTATCAGGGGCCACCAACACCGGGGAGCTGTTTTTT
NA,TRBJ2-3,NA,TRBV5-4,CASSLFEVFGGATDTQYF,TGTGCCAGCAGCTTGTTTGAAGTTTTCGGGGGCGCCACAGATACGCAGTATTTT
TRBD2,TRBJ2-7,NA,TRBV27,CASSGIRTSPFSYEQYF,TGTGCCAGCAGTGGAATACGGACTAGCCCTTTCTCCTACGAGCAGTACTTC
NA,TRBJ1-3,once,TRBV29-1,CSVQLGAVIYF,TGCAGCGTTCAATTGGGTGCAGTAATATATTTT